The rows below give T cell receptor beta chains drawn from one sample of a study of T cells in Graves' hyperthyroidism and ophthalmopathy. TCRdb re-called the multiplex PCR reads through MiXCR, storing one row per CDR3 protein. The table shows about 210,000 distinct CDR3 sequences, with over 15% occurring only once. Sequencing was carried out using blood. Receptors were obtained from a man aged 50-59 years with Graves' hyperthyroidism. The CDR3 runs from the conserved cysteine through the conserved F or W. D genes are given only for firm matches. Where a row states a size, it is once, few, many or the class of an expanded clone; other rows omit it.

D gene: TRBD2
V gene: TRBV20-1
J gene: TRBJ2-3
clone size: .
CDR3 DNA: TGCAGTGCTAGCGGTTGGAGGTTCAGCAGCGGGAGGACAGATACGCAGTATTTT
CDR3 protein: CSASGWRFSSGRTDTQYF

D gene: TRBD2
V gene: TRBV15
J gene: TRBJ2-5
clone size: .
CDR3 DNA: TGTGCCACCAACGATTGGTCGGCTAGCGGTGCCCAAGAGACCCAGTACTTC
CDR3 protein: CATNDWSASGAQETQYF

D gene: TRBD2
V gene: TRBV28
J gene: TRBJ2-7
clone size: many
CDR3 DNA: TGTGCCAGCAGTTTTTCGCAGCGGGAGATCAACGAGCAGTACTTC
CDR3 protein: CASSFSQREINEQYF

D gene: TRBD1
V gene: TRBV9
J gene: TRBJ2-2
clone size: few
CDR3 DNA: TGTGCCAGCACCCAGGGACAGGGCGACACCGGGGAGCTGTTTTTT
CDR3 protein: CASTQGQGDTGELFF

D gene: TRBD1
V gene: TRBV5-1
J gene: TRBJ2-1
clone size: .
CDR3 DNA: TGCGCCAGCAGCTTGGTTCCGCGACAGGGTTCCTCCCTGCAGTTCTTC
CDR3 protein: CASSLVPRQGSSLQFF

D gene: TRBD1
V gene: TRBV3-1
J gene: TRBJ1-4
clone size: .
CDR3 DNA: TGTGCCAGCAGCCACGCAGACAGGGGAGATGAAAAACTGTTTTTT
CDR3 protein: CASSHADRGDEKLFF

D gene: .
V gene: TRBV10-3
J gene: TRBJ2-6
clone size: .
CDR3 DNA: TGTGCCATCAGTGAACAGGCCTCTGGGGCCAACGTCCTGACTTTC
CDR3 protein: CAISEQASGANVLTF

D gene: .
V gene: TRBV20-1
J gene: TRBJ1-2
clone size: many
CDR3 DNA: TGCAGTTCCATTCCAGGGATGAACTATGGCTACACCTTC
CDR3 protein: CSSIPGMNYGYTF

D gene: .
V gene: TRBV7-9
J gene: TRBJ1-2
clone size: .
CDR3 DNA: TGTGCCAGCAGCTTAGACGGAAATGGCTACACCTTC
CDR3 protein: CASSLDGNGYTF

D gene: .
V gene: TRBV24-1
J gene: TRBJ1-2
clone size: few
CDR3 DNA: TGTGCCACCAGTCAGGGAATGGATGGCTACACCTTC
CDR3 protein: CATSQGMDGYTF

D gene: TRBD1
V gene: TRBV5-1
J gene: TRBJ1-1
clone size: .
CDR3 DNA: TGCGCCAGCAGGGACAGGGTTGGCACTGAAGCTTTCTTT
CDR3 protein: CASRDRVGTEAFF

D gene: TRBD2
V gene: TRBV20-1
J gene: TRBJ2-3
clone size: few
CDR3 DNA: TGCAGTGCTCCCATCGGACTAGCGGGAGTTTTTACAGATACGCAGTATTTT
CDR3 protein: CSAPIGLAGVFTDTQYF

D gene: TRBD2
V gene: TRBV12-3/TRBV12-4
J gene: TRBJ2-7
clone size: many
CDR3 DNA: TGTGCCAGCAGCCTCAGGACTAGCGGGCTCTACGAGCAGTACTTC
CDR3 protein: CASSLRTSGLYEQYF

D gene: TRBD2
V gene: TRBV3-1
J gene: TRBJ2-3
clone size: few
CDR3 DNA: TGTGCCAGCAGCCAAGTCCGGACAGGGGGACTAGCGGGGAGCACAGATACGCAGTATTTT
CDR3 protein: CASSQVRTGGLAGSTDTQYF

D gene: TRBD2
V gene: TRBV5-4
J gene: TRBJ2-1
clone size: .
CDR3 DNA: TGTGCCAGCAGCCCCACTAGCGGGAGCCACAATGAGCAGTTCTTC
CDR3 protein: CASSPTSGSHNEQFF

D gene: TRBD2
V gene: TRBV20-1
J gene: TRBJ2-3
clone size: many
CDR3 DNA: TGCAGTGCTAGGCGGACTAGCGGGTCCCCGGGGGATACGCAGTATTTT
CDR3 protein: CSARRTSGSPGDTQYF

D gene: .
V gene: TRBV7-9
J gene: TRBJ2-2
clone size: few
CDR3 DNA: TGTGCCAGCAGCTTGGTGCGGGACGAGGAGCTGTTTTTT
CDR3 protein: CASSLVRDEELFF

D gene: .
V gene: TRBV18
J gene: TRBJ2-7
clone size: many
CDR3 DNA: TGTGCCAGCTCGGCCGACAGCTACGAGCAGTACTTC
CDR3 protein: CASSADSYEQYF

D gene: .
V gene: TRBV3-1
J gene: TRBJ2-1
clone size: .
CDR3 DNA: TGTGCCAGCAGCCAAAGAGGTAATGAGCAGTTCTTC
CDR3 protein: CASSQRGNEQFF

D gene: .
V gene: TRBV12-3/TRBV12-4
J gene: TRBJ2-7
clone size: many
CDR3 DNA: TGTGCCAGCAGCCGGTCAGGGAATATCTACGAGCAGTACTTC
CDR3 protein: CASSRSGNIYEQYF

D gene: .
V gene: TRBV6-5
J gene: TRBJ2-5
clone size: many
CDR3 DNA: TGTGCCAGCAGTTCCAAGGTAGCGAGATGGGAGACCCAGTACTTC
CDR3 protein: CASSSKVARWETQYF

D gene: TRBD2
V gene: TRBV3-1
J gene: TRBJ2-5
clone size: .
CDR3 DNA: TGTGCTAGCAGCCAACTGGGGACTAGCGAGCTCCAAGAGACCCAGTACTTC
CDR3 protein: CASSQLGTSELQETQYF